This TCR beta chain was identified during a study of blood T cells in healthy people across ages. Study at large: Template switching recovered approximately one barcoded beta molecule for every two T cells.

Study-level findings and limits: Reliance upon unsorted PBMCs precluded definitive naive versus antigen-experienced comparison. The recorded TCR beta diversity per million T cells decreased in a roughly linear manner with age.

Germline assignment: CDR1 ENHRY and CDR2 SYGVKD. The CDR3 covers 14 residues. Trimming took off 1 base at V and 3 bases at J, with 9 bases between the two ends. Primed by a sample-barcoded 5' primer and a J-beta primer mix, a second PCR proceeded for about 6 to 12 cycles. MiXCR, run by TCRdb on the 5' RACE reads, gives a single entry per CDR3 protein. The table includes 1.5 million to 2 million distinct CDR3 sequences, 28% detected once. Details on this clonotype: Its antigen is still unknown.

The rearrangement uses TRBV10-3 and TRBJ1-2; D not certain. The sample consisted of blood. This sequence originates from a woman aged 25 to 39 in good health. CDR3 sequence: CAISEWGVDYGYTF. CDR3 nucleotides: TGTGCCATCAGTGAGTGGGGAGTGGACTATGGCTACACCTTC.